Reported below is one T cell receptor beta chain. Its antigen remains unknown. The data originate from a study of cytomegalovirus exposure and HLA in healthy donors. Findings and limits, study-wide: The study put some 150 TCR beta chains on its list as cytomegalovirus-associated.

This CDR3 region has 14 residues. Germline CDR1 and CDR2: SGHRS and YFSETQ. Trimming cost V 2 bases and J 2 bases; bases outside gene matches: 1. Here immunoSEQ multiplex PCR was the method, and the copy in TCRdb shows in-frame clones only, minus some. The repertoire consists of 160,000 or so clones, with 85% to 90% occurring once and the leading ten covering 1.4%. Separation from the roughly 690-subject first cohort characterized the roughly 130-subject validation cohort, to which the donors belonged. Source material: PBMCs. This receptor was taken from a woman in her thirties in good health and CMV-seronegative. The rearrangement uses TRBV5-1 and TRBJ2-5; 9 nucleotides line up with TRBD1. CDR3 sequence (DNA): TGCGCCAGCAGCTTAGACAGGGGGCAAGAGACCCAGTACTTC. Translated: CASSLDRGQETQYF.